This TCR beta chain was captured by sequencing in a study of PD-L1 blockade in urothelial cancer. Study summary: Males with bladder-origin urothelial cancer constituted about nine tenths of the roughly 29 patients. Specimens of blood held a median count of 141,255 T cells. Whole-study results and caveats: Clones that were tumor-associated expanded more in the blood of durable-benefit patients at 3 weeks.

Spiked synthetic TCR analogs estimated absolute template abundance per PCR. Profiling relied on immunoSEQ multiplex PCR, and the TCRdb table lists in-frame clones only, not all of them. Among about 39,000 clones listed, more than 85% were seen once. Trimming cost V 0 bases and J 1 base, with 5 bases left between them. Per germline, CDR1 LNHDA and CDR2 SQIVND (reference sequence). This CDR3 is 14 amino acids long. This clone was seen only once. Antigen specificity is unknown. This rearrangement joins TRBV19 to TRBJ2-3; D not resolved. The sequence was collected from a man between 60 and 70 years old with urothelial cancer. This specimen consisted of PBMCs, obtained around atezolizumab (anti-PD-L1) treatment. The CDR3 DNA reads as TGTGCCAGTAGTATAGACCGGGGCACAGATACGCAGTATTTT. It specifies CASSIDRGTDTQYF.